This TCR beta chain was identified during a study of response to subunit inactivated influenza vaccine. The table lists this clonotype with many counts. What it binds is unknown. One entry per CDR3 protein results from TCRdb running MiXCR on the RT-PCR reads. The sample lists hundreds of thousands of distinct CDR3 sequences; 14% were seen once. The study's findings and limits: After each seasonal influenza vaccination, few new T cells are recruited, the authors suggested.

V was shortened by 6 bases and J by 4 bases, with 4 bases between the two germline ends. Germline-derived CDR1 and CDR2 are MDHEN and SYDVKM. The CDR3 runs 12 residues. The sample in question was PBMCs from blood, obtained less than 15 days before vaccination. This TCR came from a man in his fifties who received an inactivated influenza vaccine. This chain connects TRBV28 to TRBJ2-6; no clear D. The CDR3 spells CASSGGANVLTF. The DNA of the CDR3 is TGTGCCAGCAGCGGGGGGGCCAACGTCCTGACTTTC.